Listed below are T cell receptor beta chains from one sample, sequenced in a study of CD8 T cells in ankylosing spondylitis. One entry per CDR3 protein results from TCRdb running MiXCR on the 5' RACE reads. This table holds fewer than 200,000 distinct CDR3 sequences, over 15% found once. Sequenced input: blood, either unsorted or a sorted T cell fraction (not recorded which). These receptors were taken from a male donor aged 10 to 30 with ankylosing spondylitis or in good health (not recorded which). Each CDR3 is given with its conserved first and last residue. Fields, in order: D gene, V gene, clone size, J gene, CDR3 protein, CDR3 DNA. The D gene is left open where the match is weak. The listing skips clone size in some rows; elsewhere it reads once, few, many or a size class.

>TRBD1|TRBV7-9|many|TRBJ2-1
CASSSPDRGSSYNEQFF
TGTGCCAGCAGCTCACCGGACAGGGGGAGCTCCTACAATGAGCAGTTCTTC
>.|TRBV12-3/TRBV12-4|many|TRBJ2-6
CASSFPGANVLTF
TGTGCCAGCAGTTTCCCTGGGGCCAACGTCCTGACTTTC
>TRBD2|TRBV14|many|TRBJ2-3
CASSQVLAGETDTQYF
TGTGCCAGCAGCCAAGTACTAGCGGGAGAAACAGATACGCAGTATTTT
>.|TRBV6-1|few|TRBJ1-3
CASSDRASRVGNTIYF
TGTGCCAGCAGTGATCGGGCTAGTCGTGTGGGAAACACCATATATTTT
>.|TRBV29-1|many|TRBJ2-5
CTVTGDRGETQYF
TGCACCGTCACCGGGGATAGGGGAGAGACCCAGTACTTC
>.|TRBV7-9|.|TRBJ2-1
CASSLPGSRSYNEQFF
TGTGCCAGCAGCTTGCCGGGATCCCGCTCCTACAATGAGCAGTTCTTC
>.|TRBV20-1|few|TRBJ2-1
CSASLYNEQFF
TGCAGTGCTAGCCTCTACAATGAGCAGTTCTTC
>.|TRBV4-1|many|TRBJ2-1
CASSQYPEAGYNEQFF
TGCGCCAGCAGCCAGTACCCTGAGGCGGGCTACAATGAGCAGTTCTTC
>TRBD1|TRBV4-1|many|TRBJ1-6
CASSQDLDRGQGSPLHF
TGCGCCAGCAGCCAAGATCTCGACAGGGGGCAAGGATCACCCCTCCACTTT
>.|TRBV5-5|many|TRBJ2-7
CASSIQVAREQYF
TGTGCCAGCAGCATCCAGGTTGCTCGCGAGCAGTACTTC
>.|TRBV12-3/TRBV12-4|many|TRBJ2-3
CASSLVGQQSTDTQYF
TGTGCCAGCAGTTTAGTAGGGCAGCAAAGCACAGATACGCAGTATTTT
>.|TRBV7-6|.|TRBJ2-6
CASSLSRQRAKPGANVLTF
TGTGCCAGCAGCTTAAGTCGTCAGCGGGCTAAACCTGGGGCCAACGTCCTGACTTTC
>.|TRBV10-3|many|TRBJ1-1
CASGGSRNTEAFF
TGTGCCTCGGGCGGTTCGCGGAACACTGAAGCTTTCTTT
>.|TRBV20-1|few|TRBJ1-5
CSARAAGNQPQHF
TGCAGTGCTAGAGCTGCGGGGAATCAGCCCCAGCATTTT